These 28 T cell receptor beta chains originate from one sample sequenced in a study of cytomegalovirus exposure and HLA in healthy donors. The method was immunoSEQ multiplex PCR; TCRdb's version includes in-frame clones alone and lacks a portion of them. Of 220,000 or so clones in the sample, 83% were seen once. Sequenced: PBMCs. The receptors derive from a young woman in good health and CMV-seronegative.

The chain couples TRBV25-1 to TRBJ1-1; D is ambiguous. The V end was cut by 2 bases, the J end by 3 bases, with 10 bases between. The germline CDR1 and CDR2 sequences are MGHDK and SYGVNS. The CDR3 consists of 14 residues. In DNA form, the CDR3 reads TGTGCCAGCAGTGAAATCATGGAGCACACTGAAGCTTTCTTT. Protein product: CASSEIMEHTEAFF.

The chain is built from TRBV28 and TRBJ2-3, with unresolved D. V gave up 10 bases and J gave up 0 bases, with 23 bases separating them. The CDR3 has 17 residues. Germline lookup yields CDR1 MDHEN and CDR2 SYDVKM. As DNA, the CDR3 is TGTGCCACCAGGAGCCAGTTCGGGCGGACCAGCACAGATACGCAGTATTTT. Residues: CATRSQFGRTSTDTQYF.

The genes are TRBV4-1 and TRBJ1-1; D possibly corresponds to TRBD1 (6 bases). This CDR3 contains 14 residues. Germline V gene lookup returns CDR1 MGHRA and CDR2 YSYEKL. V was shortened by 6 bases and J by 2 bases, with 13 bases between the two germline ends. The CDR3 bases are TGCGCCAGCAGAAGGGGGGAGGTAAACACTGAAGCTTTCTTT. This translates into CASRRGEVNTEAFF.

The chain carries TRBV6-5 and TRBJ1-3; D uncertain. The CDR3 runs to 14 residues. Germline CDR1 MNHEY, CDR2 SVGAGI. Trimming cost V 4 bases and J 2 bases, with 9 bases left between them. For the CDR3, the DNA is TGTGCCAGCAGTTCAACAGCGACTGGAAACACCATATATTTT. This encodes CASSSTATGNTIYF.

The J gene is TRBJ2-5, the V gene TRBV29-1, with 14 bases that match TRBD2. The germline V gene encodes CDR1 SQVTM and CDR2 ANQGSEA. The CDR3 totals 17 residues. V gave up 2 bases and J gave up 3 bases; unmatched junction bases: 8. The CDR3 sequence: CSVEQLQGLAGEETQYF. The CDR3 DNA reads TGCAGCGTTGAACAATTACAGGGACTAGCGGGAGAAGAGACCCAGTACTTC.

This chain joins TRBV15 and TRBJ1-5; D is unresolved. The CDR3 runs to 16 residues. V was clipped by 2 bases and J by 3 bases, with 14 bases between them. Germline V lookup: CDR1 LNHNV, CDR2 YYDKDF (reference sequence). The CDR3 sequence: CATSRRPGISNQPQHF. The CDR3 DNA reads TGTGCCACCAGCAGACGACCCGGGATATCCAATCAGCCCCAGCATTTT.

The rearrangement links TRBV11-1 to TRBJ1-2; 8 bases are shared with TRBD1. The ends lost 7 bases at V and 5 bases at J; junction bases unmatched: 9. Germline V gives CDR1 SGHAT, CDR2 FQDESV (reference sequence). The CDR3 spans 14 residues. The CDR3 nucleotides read TGTGCCAGCACCTTGGACAGGGACAATTATGGCTACACCTTC. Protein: CASTLDRDNYGYTF.

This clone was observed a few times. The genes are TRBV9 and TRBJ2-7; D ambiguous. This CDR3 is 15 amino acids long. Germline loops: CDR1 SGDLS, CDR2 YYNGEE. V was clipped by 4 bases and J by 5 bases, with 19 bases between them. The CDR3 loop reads CASSPEAGPTDEQYF. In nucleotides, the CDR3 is TGTGCCAGCAGCCCAGAGGCAGGACCGACTGACGAGCAGTACTTC.

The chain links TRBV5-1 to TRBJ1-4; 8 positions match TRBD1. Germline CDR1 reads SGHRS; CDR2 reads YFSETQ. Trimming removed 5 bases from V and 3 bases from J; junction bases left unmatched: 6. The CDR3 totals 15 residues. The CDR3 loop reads CASRLGQGANEKLFF. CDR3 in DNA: TGCGCCAGCAGATTAGGACAGGGAGCTAATGAAAAACTGTTTTTT.

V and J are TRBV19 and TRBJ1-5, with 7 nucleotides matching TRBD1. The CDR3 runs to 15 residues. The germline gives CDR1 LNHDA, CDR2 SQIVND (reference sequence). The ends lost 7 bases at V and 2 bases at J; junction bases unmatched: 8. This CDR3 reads CASISDRRGNQPQHF. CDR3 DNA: TGTGCCAGTATCTCGGACAGGAGGGGCAATCAGCCCCAGCATTTT.

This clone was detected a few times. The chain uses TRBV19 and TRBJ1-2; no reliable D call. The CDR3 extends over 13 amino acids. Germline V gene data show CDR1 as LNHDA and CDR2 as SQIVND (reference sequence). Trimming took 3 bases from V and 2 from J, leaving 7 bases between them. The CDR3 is CASSMGRNYGYTF. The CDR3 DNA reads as TGTGCCAGTAGTATGGGCAGAAACTATGGCTACACCTTC.

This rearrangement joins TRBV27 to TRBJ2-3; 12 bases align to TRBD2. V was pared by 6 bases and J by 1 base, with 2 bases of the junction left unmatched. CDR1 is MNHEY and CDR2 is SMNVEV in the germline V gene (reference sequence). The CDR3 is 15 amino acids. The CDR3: CASRGLAGGTDTQYF. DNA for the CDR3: TGTGCCAGCAGGGGACTAGCGGGTGGCACAGATACGCAGTATTTT.

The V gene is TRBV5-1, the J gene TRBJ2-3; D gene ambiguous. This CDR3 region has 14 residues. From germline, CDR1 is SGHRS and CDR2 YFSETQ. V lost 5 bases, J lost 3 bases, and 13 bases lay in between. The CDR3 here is CASSSRSVTDTQYF. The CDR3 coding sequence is TGCGCCAGCAGTTCACGGAGTGTAACAGATACGCAGTATTTT.

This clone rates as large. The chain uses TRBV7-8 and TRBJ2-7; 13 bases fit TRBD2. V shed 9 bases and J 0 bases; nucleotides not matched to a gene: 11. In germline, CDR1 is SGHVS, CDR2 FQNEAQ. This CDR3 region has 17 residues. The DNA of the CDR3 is TGTGCCAGTACACGGGGACTAGCGGGACCGAGCTCCTACGAGCAGTACTTC. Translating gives CASTRGLAGPSSYEQYF.

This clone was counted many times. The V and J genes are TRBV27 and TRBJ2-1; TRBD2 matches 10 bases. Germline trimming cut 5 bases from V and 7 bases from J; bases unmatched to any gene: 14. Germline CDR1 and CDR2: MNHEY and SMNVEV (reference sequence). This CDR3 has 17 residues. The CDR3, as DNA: TGTGCCAGCAGTCCCCGGTTAGCGGGGGGTGTAAGGAATGAGCAGTTCTTC. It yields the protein CASSPRLAGGVRNEQFF.

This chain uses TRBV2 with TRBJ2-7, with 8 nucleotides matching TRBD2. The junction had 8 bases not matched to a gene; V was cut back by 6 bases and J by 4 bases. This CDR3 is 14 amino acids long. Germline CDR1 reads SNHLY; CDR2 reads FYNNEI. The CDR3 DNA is TGTGCCAGCAGGACGGGAGGGCTTTTTTACGAGCAGTACTTC. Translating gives CASRTGGLFYEQYF.

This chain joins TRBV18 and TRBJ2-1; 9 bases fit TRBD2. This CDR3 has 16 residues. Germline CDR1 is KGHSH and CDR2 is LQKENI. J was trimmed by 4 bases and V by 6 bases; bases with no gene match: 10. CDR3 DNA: TGTGCCAGCTCGCCTCGGGGTAGCGGGAGTTACAATGAGCAGTTCTTC. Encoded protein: CASSPRGSGSYNEQFF.

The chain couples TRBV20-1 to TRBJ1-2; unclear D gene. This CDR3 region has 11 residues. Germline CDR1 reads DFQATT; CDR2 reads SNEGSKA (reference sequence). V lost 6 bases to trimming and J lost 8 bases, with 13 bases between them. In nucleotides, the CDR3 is TGCAGTGCCTATCGTACCACGGGCTACACCTTC. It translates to CSAYRTTGYTF.

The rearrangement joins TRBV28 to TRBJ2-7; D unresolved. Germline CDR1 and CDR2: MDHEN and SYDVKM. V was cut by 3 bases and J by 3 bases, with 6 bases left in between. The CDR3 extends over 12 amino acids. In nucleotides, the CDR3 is TGTGCCAGCAGTTTCAACAGCTACGAGCAGTACTTC. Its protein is CASSFNSYEQYF.

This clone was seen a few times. In DNA form, the CDR3 reads TGTGCCAGTAGTATAGGGGGGACCCCAGGATACAATGAGCAGTTCTTC. Protein sequence: CASSIGGTPGYNEQFF. This chain connects TRBV19 to TRBJ2-1, with D possibly being TRBD1 or TRBD2 (5 bases each). The CDR3 is 16 amino acids. Trimming removed 1 base at V and 4 bases at J, with 14 bases between. Germline V lookup: CDR1 LNHDA, CDR2 SQIVND (reference sequence).

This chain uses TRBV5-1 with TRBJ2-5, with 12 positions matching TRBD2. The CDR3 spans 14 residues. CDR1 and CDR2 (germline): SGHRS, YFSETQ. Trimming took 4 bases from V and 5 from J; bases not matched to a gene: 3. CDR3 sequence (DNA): TGCGCCAGCAGCCCCGGGACTAGCGGGGAGACCCAGTACTTC. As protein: CASSPGTSGETQYF.

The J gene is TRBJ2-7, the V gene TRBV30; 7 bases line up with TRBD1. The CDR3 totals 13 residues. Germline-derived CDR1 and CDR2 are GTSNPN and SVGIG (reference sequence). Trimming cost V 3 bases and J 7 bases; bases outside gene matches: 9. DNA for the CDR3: TGTGCCTGGAGCGCGACAGGGTATGGGGAGCAGTACTTC. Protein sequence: CAWSATGYGEQYF.

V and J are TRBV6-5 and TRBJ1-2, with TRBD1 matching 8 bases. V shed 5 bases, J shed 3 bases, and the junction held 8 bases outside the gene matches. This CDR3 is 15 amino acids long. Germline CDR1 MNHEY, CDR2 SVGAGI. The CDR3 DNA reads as TGTGCCAGCAGTCGTGACAGGGGAGCGGACTATGGCTACACCTTC. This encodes CASSRDRGADYGYTF.

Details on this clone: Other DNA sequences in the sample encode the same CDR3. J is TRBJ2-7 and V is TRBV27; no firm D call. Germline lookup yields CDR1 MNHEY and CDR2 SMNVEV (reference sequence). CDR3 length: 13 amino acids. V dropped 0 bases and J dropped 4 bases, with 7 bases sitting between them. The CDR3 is CASSLSWGYEQYF. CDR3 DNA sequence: TGTGCCAGCAGTTTATCGTGGGGATACGAGCAGTACTTC.

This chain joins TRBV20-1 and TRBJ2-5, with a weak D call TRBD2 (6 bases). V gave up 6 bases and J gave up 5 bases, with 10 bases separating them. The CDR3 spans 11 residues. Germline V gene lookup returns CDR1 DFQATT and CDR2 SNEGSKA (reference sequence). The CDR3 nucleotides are TGCAGTGCCCGGGGGACCGAGACCCAGTACTTC. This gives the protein CSARGTETQYF.

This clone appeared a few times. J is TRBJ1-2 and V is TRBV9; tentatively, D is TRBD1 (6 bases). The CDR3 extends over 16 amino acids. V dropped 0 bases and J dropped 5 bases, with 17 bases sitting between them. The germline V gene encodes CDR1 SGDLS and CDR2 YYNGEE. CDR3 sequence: CASSVGVGGSGYGYTF. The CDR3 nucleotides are TGTGCCAGCAGCGTAGGAGTGGGGGGCTCAGGGTATGGCTACACCTTC.

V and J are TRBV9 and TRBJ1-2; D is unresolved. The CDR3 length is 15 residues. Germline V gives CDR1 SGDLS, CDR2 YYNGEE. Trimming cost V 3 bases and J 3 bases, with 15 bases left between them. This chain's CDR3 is CASSGSSGQDYGYTF. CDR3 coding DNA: TGTGCCAGCAGCGGGTCGAGCGGGCAGGACTATGGCTACACCTTC.

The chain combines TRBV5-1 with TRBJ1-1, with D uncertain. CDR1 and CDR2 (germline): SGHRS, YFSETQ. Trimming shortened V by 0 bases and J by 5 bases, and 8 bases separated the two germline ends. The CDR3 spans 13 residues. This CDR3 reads CASSLDWGTEAFF. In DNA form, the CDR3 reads TGCGCCAGCAGCTTGGATTGGGGAACTGAAGCTTTCTTT.